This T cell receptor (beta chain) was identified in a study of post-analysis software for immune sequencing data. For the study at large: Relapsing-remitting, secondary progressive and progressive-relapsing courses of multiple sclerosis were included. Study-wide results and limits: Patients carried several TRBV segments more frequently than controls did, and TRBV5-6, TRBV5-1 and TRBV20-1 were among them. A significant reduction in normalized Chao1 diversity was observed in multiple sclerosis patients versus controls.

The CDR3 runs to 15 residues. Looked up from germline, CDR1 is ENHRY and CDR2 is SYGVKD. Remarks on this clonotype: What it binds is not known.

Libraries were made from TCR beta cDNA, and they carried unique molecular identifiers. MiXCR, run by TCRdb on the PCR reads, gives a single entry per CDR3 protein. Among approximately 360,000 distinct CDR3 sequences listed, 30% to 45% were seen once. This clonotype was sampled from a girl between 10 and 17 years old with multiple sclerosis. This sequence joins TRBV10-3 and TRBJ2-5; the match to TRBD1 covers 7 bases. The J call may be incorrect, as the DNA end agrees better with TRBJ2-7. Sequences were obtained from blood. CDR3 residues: CAISESRGLAYEQYF. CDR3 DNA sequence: TGTGCCATCAGTGAGTCGAGGGGGCTGGCCTACGAGCAGTACTTC.